This TCR beta chain was documented in a study of cytomegalovirus exposure and HLA in healthy donors. The PCR made use of 60 Vbeta and 13 Jbeta primers. Sequencing was performed with immunoSEQ multiplex PCR; in TCRdb, only in-frame clones are kept and a portion is missing. Here the sample spans under 200,000 clones, more than 65% being singletons. Trimming cost V 6 bases and J 5 bases, with 16 bases left between them. Germline V CDR1 and CDR2: MNHEY, SVGAGI. The CDR3 length is 14 residues. Input material: PBMCs. This TCR came from a woman aged 45-65 years in good health and CMV-seronegative. The chain employs TRBV6-5 and TRBJ1-2, with D possibly being TRBD1 (5 bases). The CDR3 region is CASSPLGGRYGYTF. Written as DNA, the CDR3 is TGTGCCAGCAGCCCCCTGGGGGGGAGGTATGGCTACACCTTC.